This is a list of T cell receptor beta chains from one sample in a study of blood T cell repertoires in COVID-19. TCRdb's table, derived via immunoSEQ multiplex PCR, lists solely in-frame clones and lacks some. The repertoire holds about 180,000 clones, with around 77% as singletons. The specimen sequenced was peripheral blood. The source of these receptors is a man between 70 and 80 years old with active or convalescent COVID-19. Each CDR3 is given with its conserved first and last residue. A D gene is named only where the DNA matches it firmly. A clone size is listed for some rows: how often the clone was seen (once, few, many), or a class if it is expanded.

d_call	j_call	clone_size	v_call	cdr3_aa	cdr3_nt
.	TRBJ1-5	many	TRBV5-8	CASSLAVYSNQPQHF	TGTGCCAGCAGCTTGGCCGTCTATAGCAATCAGCCCCAGCATTTT
.	TRBJ2-3	.	TRBV6-5	CASSPPGTDTQYF	TGTGCCAGCAGCCCCCCCGGTACAGATACGCAGTATTTT
.	TRBJ2-6	.	TRBV5-8	CASSLGVNSGANVLTF	TGTGCCAGCAGCTTGGGAGTGAACTCTGGGGCCAACGTCCTGACTTTC
TRBD2	TRBJ2-1	.	TRBV19	CASSIGPPRAGENEQFF	TGTGCCAGTAGTATAGGCCCCCCAAGGGCGGGGGAGAATGAGCAGTTCTTC
TRBD2	TRBJ2-7	.	TRBV5-5	CASSLGTSGYEQYF	TGTGCCAGCAGCTTGGGGACTAGCGGCTACGAGCAGTACTTC
.	TRBJ1-6	few	TRBV18	CASSPRDIDNSPLHF	TGTGCCAGCTCACCCCGGGACATAGATAATTCACCCCTCCACTTT
.	TRBJ2-5	.	TRBV6-5	CASSYNPRIQETQYF	TGTGCCAGCAGTTACAACCCGCGGATACAAGAGACCCAGTACTTC
.	TRBJ1-2	once	TRBV18	CASSPPPTTYGYTF	TGTGCCAGCTCACCACCCCCTACGACATATGGCTACACCTTC
.	TRBJ2-5	.	TRBV5-1	CASSLGRSQETQYF	TGCGCCAGCAGCTTAGGCAGGTCCCAAGAGACCCAGTACTTC
.	TRBJ2-3	.	TRBV24-1	CATSDRPDTQYF	TGTGCCACCAGTGACCGTCCGGATACGCAGTATTTT
TRBD1	TRBJ2-6	few	TRBV2	CASSRQGFAGANVLTF	TGTGCCAGCAGTAGACAGGGATTTGCTGGGGCCAACGTCCTGACTTTC
.	TRBJ1-2	.	TRBV2	CASSGGNREGGGYTF	TGTGCCAGCAGTGGAGGTAACAGGGAAGGCGGAGGCTACACCTTC
TRBD2	TRBJ2-4	.	TRBV29-1	CSVEDPREGPAKNIQYF	TGCAGCGTTGAAGATCCGCGGGAGGGCCCGGCCAAAAACATTCAGTACTTC
.	TRBJ2-5	.	TRBV9	CASSAGVGETQYF	TGTGCCAGCAGCGCAGGGGTTGGGGAGACCCAGTACTTC
.	TRBJ1-1	.	TRBV5-8	CASSFSGRNTEAFF	TGTGCCAGCAGCTTTTCCGGGAGAAACACTGAAGCTTTCTTT
.	TRBJ2-7	.	TRBV5-4	CASSWGGPLGEQYF	TGTGCCAGCAGCTGGGGCGGTCCCTTGGGAGAGCAGTACTTC
TRBD2	TRBJ2-3	.	TRBV7-9	CASSSYGGAETDTQYF	TGTGCCAGCAGCTCGTACGGGGGGGCCGAGACAGATACGCAGTATTTT
TRBD2	TRBJ2-1	.	TRBV3-1/TRBV3-2	CATTRGTGGGVNEQFF	TGTGCCACCACTCGAGGGACGGGGGGTGGGGTCAATGAGCAGTTCTTC
.	TRBJ2-3	.	TRBV25-1	CASSEWRGPTDTQYF	TGTGCCAGCAGTGAATGGAGGGGCCCCACAGATACGCAGTATTTT
.	TRBJ2-7	few	TRBV6-2/TRBV6-3	CASSYRPAGEVYEQYF	TGTGCCAGCAGTTACCGTCCGGCAGGGGAAGTGTACGAGCAGTACTTC
TRBD1	TRBJ1-2	.	TRBV13	CASRSTGTGPLTF	TGTGCCAGCAGATCGACCGGGACAGGGCCCTTAACCTTC
.	TRBJ1-4	.	TRBV5-1	CASSWTTRGEKLFF	TGCGCCAGCAGCTGGACTACGCGGGGAGAAAAACTGTTTTTT
.	TRBJ1-2	.	TRBV28	CASSPPGWVRNYGYTF	TGTGCCAGCAGTCCCCCGGGGTGGGTACGGAACTATGGCTACACCTTC
TRBD1	TRBJ2-7	once	TRBV18	CASKSDRELDEQYF	TGTGCCAGCAAATCGGACAGGGAACTCGACGAGCAGTACTTC
.	TRBJ1-2	.	TRBV4-3	CASSQDRGGRKGYTF	TGCGCCAGCAGCCAAGATCGGGGGGGTAGGAAAGGCTACACCTTC
TRBD2	TRBJ2-1	.	TRBV4-2	CASSHGGLATFGEQFF	TGTGCCAGCAGCCATGGGGGACTAGCAACCTTCGGTGAGCAGTTCTTC
TRBD2	TRBJ2-3	.	TRBV2	CASSDYSSGVTDTQYF	TGTGCCAGCAGTGATTATTCTAGCGGGGTCACAGATACGCAGTATTTT
TRBD2	TRBJ2-1	few	TRBV6-5	CASSRASGGATRQFF	TGTGCCAGCAGTCGTGCTAGCGGGGGGGCTACTCGGCAGTTCTTC
.	TRBJ1-4	few	TRBV7-2	CARIVRSGEKLFF	TGTGCCAGAATTGTGAGGTCTGGAGAAAAACTGTTTTTT
.	TRBJ2-7	few	TRBV7-9	CASSLVSVYEQYF	TGTGCCAGCAGCTTAGTGTCGGTCTACGAGCAGTACTTC
TRBD2	TRBJ2-1	once	TRBV25-1	CASSEGNLAASYNEQFF	TGTGCCAGCAGTGAGGGTAACCTAGCGGCGTCCTACAATGAGCAGTTCTTC
TRBD2	TRBJ2-2	.	TRBV5-4	CASSSEQRGTGGLFF	TGTGCCAGCTCCTCAGAGCAGCGGGGGACCGGGGGGCTGTTTTTT
TRBD1	TRBJ2-1	.	TRBV28	CASRGQGPNNEQFF	TGTGCCAGCAGGGGACAGGGTCCGAATAATGAGCAGTTCTTC
.	TRBJ2-1	many	TRBV21-1	CAKRRIAGGPVDEQFF	TGTGCTAAACGTCGGATAGCGGGGGGGCCGGTAGATGAGCAGTTCTTC
.	TRBJ1-2	.	TRBV6-5	CAITGGNYGYTF	TGTGCCATCACCGGGGGGAACTATGGCTACACCTTC
.	TRBJ1-2	few	TRBV4-3	CASSPRRLQNYGYTF	TGCGCCAGCAGCCCCCGGCGGCTCCAGAACTATGGCTACACCTTC
TRBD1	TRBJ2-3	.	TRBV29-1	CSVEDPRGRTDTQYF	TGCAGCGTTGAGGATCCCAGGGGGCGGACAGATACGCAGTATTTT
.	TRBJ1-6	.	TRBV5-8	CASSFLGGGSYNSPLHF	TGTGCCAGCAGCTTCCTCGGGGGAGGGTCCTATAATTCACCCCTCCACTTT
.	TRBJ1-2	once	TRBV6-5	CASSQRYGYTF	TGTGCCAGCAGTCAACGGTATGGCTACACCTTC
.	TRBJ1-3	.	TRBV20-1	CSAVSNTIYF	TGCAGTGCCGTCTCAAACACCATATATTTT
TRBD1	TRBJ1-2	.	TRBV4-2	CASSQASAGGDYGYTF	TGTGCCAGCAGCCAAGCCAGTGCAGGGGGAGATTATGGCTACACCTTC
.	TRBJ1-6	.	TRBV30	CAWSVGGGRNSPLHF	TGTGCCTGGAGTGTAGGGGGAGGGAGAAATTCACCCCTCCACTTT
.	TRBJ1-1	few	TRBV4-2	CASSQAPTARSVNTEAFF	TGTGCCAGCAGCCAGGCCCCAACCGCGAGGAGCGTGAACACTGAAGCTTTCTTT